This TCR beta chain originates from a study of tumor and adjacent non-tumor tissue in lung cancer. Comments on this clonotype: Its target is not known.

In germline, CDR1 is SQVTM, CDR2 ANQGSEA. CDR3 length: 16 residues. V lost 7 bases to trimming and J lost 2 bases; unmatched junction nucleotides: 13. Three rounds of nested PCR, following a modified ARM-PCR protocol, produced the TCRbeta library. TCRdb used MiXCR to reprocess the multiplex PCR reads, holding one entry per CDR3 protein. The repertoire holds tens of thousands of distinct CDR3 sequences, with 65% to 80% as singletons. RNA was extracted from bulk tissue without any cell sorting. More than 3 cm separated this lung sample from the edge of the tumor. Between August and November 2014, newly diagnosed, chemotherapy-naive lung cancer patients underwent thoracic surgery in China. Findings and caveats of the study: In normal lung, the top 100 clones were significantly more dominant than in tumor. TCR diversity was significantly greater in tumor than normal lung tissue.

Specimen: distant non-tumor lung tissue. The chain combines TRBV29-1 with TRBJ2-1, with 8 bases aligning to TRBD2. This clonotype originated in a man between 60 and 70 years old with non-small cell lung cancer. The CDR3 sequence is CSDCGLAGLTYNEQFF. As DNA, the CDR3 is TGCAGCGATTGCGGCCTAGCGGGTCTTACCTACAATGAGCAGTTCTTC.